One T cell receptor beta chain is described in this entry. Clones were sequenced by immunoSEQ multiplex PCR, and TCRdb holds only the in-frame ones, with some missing. The sample contains some 320,000 clones, approximately 91% of which appear only once. These data are taken from a study of blood T cell repertoires in COVID-19. The V and J ends lost 4 bases and 7 bases, in that order; junction bases with no gene match: 9. Germline CDR1 is LGHDT and CDR2 is YNNKEL (reference sequence). The length of the CDR3 is 15 residues. The TCR originated in a man aged 60-69 years who had recovered from COVID-19. The sample taken for sequencing was PBMCs or T cells enriched from blood (not recorded which). The V gene is TRBV3-1 (or the pseudogene TRBV3-2), the J gene TRBJ2-2; TRBD2 matches 7 bases. The CDR3 nucleotides are TGTGCCAGCAGCCCTCTAGCGGACTGGGGCGGGGAGCTGTTTTTT. Protein product: CASSPLADWGGELFF.